A single sample gave rise to the 2 T cell receptor beta chains below, sequenced in a study of blood T cells in healthy people across ages. PCR was performed a second time for 7 to 11 cycles using a sample-barcoded 5' primer and a J-beta primer mix. TCRdb processed the 5' RACE reads anew with MiXCR; each CDR3 protein has one entry. The sample comprises approximately 1.5 million distinct CDR3 sequences, around 36% of which are singletons, and about 10% rests with the top ten. The sample taken for sequencing was blood. The origin of the receptors is a woman in her twenties or thirties in good health.

This chain uses TRBV19 with TRBJ1-2, with D tentatively TRBD1 (5 bases). The V gene's germline CDR1 is LNHDA and CDR2 SQIVND (reference sequence). The CDR3 runs to 15 residues. V shed 1 base and J shed 4 bases, with 13 bases lying between them. The CDR3 DNA reads as TGTGCCAGTAGTATAGCACCGACAGCAATCTATGGCTACACCTTC. This codes for CASSIAPTAIYGYTF.

The chain joins TRBV3-1 to TRBJ2-7; D may be TRBD2 (6 bases). The CDR3 spans 17 residues. Germline CDR1 and CDR2: LGHDT and YNNKEL (reference sequence). Trimming cost V 4 bases and J 2 bases, with 21 bases left between them. This CDR3 reads CASSPPLAGPPTYEQYF. Here the CDR3 DNA reads TGTGCCAGCAGCCCCCCCCTGGCGGGGCCCCCAACCTACGAGCAGTACTTC.